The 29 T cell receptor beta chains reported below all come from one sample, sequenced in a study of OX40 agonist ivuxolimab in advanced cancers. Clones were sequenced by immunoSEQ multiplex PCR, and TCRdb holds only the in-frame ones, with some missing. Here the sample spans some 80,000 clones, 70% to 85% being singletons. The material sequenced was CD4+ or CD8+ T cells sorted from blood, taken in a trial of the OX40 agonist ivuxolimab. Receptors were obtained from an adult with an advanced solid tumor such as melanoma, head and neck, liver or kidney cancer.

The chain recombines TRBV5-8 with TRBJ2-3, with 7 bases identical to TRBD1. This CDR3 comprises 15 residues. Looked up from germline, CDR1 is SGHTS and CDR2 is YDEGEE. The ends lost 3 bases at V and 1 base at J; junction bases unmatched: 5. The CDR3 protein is CASSSDRVGTDTQYF. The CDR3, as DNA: TGTGCCAGCAGCTCCGACAGGGTGGGCACAGATACGCAGTATTTT.

The CDR3 nucleotides are TGTGCCAGCAGCTTACGGACAACTACAAAGTCTGGGGCCAACGTCCTGACTTTC. This codes for CASSLRTTTKSGANVLTF. The J gene is TRBJ2-6, the V gene TRBV11-2; a possible D gene is TRBD1 (5 bases). Per the germline V gene, CDR1 is SGHAT and CDR2 is FQNNGV. V lost 2 bases and J 1 base, leaving 15 bases between the germline ends. CDR3 length: 18 amino acids.

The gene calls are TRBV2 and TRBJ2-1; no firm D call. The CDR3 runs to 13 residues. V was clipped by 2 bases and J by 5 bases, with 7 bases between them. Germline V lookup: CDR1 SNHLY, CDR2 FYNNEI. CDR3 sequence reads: CASSEIGDNEQFF. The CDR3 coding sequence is TGTGCCAGCAGTGAAATTGGGGACAATGAGCAGTTCTTC.

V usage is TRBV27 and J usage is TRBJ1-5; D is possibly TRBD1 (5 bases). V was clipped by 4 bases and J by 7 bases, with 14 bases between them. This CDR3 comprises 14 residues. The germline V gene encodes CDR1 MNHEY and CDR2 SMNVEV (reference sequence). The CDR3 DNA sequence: TGTGCCAGCAGTTGGGGGGGAGAGGGACAGCCCCAGCATTTT. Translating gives CASSWGGEGQPQHF.

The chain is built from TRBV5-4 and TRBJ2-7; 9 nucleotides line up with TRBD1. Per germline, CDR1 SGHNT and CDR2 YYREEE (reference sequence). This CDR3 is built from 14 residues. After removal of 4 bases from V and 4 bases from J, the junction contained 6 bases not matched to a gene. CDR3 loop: CASSTGTGQYEQYF. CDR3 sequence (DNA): TGTGCCAGCAGCACTGGGACAGGGCAATACGAGCAGTACTTC.

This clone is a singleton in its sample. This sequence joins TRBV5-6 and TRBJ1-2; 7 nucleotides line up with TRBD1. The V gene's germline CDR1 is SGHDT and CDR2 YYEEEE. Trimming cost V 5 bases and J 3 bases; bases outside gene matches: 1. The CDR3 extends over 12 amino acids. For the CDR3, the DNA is TGTGCCAGCAGTGGACAGGACTATGGCTACACCTTC. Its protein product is CASSGQDYGYTF.

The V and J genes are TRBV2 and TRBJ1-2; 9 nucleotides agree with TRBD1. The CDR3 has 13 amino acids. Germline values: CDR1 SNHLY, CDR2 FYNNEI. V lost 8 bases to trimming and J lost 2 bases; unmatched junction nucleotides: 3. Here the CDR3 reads CASPDRGNYGYTF. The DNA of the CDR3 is TGTGCCAGCCCGGACAGGGGCAACTATGGCTACACCTTC.

For the CDR3, the DNA is TGTGCCAGCTCACCACAGGGGGTCGCCTACGAGCAGTACTTC. This translates into CASSPQGVAYEQYF. V is TRBV18 and J is TRBJ2-7; D may be TRBD1 (6 bases). The CDR3 extends over 14 amino acids. Trimming stripped 1 base from V and 2 bases from J, with 9 bases between. Germline V CDR1 and CDR2: KGHSH, LQKENI.

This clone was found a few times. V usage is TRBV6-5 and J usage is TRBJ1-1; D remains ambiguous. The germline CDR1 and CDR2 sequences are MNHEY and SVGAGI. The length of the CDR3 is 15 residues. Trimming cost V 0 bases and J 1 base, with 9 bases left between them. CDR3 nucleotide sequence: TGTGCCAGCAGTTACTCGGGATGGTCGAACACTGAAGCTTTCTTT. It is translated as CASSYSGWSNTEAFF.

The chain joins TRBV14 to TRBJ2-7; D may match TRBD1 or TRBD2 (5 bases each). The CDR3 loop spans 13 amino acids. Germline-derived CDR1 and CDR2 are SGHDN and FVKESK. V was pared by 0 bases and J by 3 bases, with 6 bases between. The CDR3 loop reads CASSQEGDYEQYF. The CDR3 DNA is TGTGCCAGCAGCCAAGAGGGGGACTACGAGCAGTACTTC.

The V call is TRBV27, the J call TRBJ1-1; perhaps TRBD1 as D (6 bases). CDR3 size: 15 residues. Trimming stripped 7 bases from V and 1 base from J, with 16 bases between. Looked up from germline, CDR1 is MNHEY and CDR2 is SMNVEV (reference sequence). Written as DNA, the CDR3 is TGTGCCAGCACCATACGAGGGGGAGGGAACACTGAAGCTTTCTTT. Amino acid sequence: CASTIRGGGNTEAFF.

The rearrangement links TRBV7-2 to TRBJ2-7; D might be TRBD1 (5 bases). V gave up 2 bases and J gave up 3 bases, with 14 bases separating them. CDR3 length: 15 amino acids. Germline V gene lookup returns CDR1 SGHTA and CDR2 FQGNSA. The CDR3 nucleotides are TGTGCCAGCAGCTTACAGGGTTCCCTATACTACGAGCAGTACTTC. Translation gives CASSLQGSLYYEQYF. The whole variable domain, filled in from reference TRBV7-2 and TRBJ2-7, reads GAGVSQSPSNKVTEKGKDVELRCDPISGHTALYWYRQSLGQGLEFLIYFQGNSAPDKSGLPSDRFSAERTGGSVSTLTIQRTQQEDSAVYLCASSLQGSLYYEQYFGPGTRLTVT.

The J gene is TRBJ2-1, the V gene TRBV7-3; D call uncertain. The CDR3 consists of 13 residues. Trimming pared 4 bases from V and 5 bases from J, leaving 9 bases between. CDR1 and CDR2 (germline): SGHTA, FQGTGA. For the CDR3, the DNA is TGTGCCAGCAGCTCCAGTCTACACAATGAGCAGTTCTTC. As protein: CASSSSLHNEQFF. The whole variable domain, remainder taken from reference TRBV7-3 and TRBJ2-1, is GAGVSQTPSNKVTEKGKYVELRCDPISGHTALYWYRQSLGQGPEFLIYFQGTGAADDSGLPNDRFFAVRPEGSVSTLKIQRTERGDSAVYLCASSSSLHNEQFFGPGTRLTVL.

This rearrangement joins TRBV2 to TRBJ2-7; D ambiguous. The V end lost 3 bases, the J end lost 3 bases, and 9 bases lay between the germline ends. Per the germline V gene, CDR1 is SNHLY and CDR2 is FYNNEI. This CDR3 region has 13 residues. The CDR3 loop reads CASSEDRYYEQYF. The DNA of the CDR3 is TGTGCCAGCAGTGAGGACCGTTACTACGAGCAGTACTTC.

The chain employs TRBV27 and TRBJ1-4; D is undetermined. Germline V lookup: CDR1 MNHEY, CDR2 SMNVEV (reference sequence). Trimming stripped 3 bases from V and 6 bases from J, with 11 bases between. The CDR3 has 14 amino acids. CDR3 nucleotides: TGTGCCAGCAGTTTCCGATCGAGCTATGAAAAACTGTTTTTT. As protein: CASSFRSSYEKLFF. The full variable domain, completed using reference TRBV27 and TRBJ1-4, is EAQVTQNPRYLITVTGKKLTVTCSQNMNHEYMSWYRQDPGLGLRQIYYSMNVEVTDKGDVPEGYKVSRKEKRNFPLILESPSPNQTSLYFCASSFRSSYEKLFFGSGTQLSVL.

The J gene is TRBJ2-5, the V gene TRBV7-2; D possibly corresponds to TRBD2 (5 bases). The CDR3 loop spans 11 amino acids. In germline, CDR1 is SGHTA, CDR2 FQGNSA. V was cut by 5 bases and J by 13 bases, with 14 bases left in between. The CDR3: CASSILDYRYF. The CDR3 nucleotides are TGTGCCAGCAGCATACTAGATTACCGGTACTTC.

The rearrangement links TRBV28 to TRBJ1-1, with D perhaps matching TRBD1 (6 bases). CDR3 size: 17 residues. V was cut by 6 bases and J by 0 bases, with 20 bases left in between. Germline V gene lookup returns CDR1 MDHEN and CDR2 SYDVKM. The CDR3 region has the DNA TGTGCCAGCAGGCGATCCCTGACGAGGGGGATGAACACTGAAGCTTTCTTT. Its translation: CASRRSLTRGMNTEAFF. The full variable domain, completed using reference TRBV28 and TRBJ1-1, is DVKVTQSSRYLVKRTGEKVFLECVQDMDHENMFWYRQDPGLGLRLIYFSYDVKMKEKGDIPEGYSVSREKKERFSLILESASTNQTSMYLCASRRSLTRGMNTEAFFGQGTRLTVV.

The DNA of the CDR3 is TGTGCCAGCAGCAGAGCAGGGGGAGATACGCAGTATTTT. It encodes CASSRAGGDTQYF. The genes are TRBV7-9 and TRBJ2-3; 7 nucleotides line up with TRBD1. CDR3 length equals 13 residues. The V gene's germline CDR1 is SEHNR and CDR2 FQNEAQ (reference sequence). The trim removed 5 bases at V and 5 bases at J, leaving 4 bases unmatched.

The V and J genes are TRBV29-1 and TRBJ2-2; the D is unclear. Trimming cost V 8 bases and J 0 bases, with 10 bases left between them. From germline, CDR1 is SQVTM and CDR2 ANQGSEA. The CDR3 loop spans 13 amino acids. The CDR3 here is CSFRAANTGELFF. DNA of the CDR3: TGCAGCTTTAGGGCGGCGAACACCGGGGAGCTGTTTTTT.

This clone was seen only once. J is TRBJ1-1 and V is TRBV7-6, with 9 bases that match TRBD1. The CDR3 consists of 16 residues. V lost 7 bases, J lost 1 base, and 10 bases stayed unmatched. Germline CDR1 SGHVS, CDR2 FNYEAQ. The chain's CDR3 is CASTATGGVRNTEAFF. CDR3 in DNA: TGTGCCAGCACCGCAACAGGGGGCGTTCGGAACACTGAAGCTTTCTTT. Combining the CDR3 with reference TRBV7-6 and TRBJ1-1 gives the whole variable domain GAGVSQSPRYKVTKRGQDVALRCDPISGHVSLYWYRQALGQGPEFLTYFNYEAQQDKSGLPNDRFSAERPEGSISTLTIQRTEQRDSAMYRCASTATGGVRNTEAFFGQGTRLTVV.

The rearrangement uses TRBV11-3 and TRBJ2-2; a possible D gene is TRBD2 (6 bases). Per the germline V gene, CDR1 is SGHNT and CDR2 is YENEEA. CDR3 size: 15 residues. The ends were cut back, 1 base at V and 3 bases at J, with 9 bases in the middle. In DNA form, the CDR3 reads TGTGCCAGCAGCTTAGGCGGGACCTACACCGGGGAGCTGTTTTTT. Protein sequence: CASSLGGTYTGELFF. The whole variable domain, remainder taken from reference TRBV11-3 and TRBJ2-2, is EAGVVQSPRYKIIEKKQPVAFWCNPISGHNTLYWYLQNLGQGPELLIRYENEEAVDDSQLPKDRFSAERLKGVDSTLKIQPAELGDSAVYLCASSLGGTYTGELFFGEGSRLTVL.

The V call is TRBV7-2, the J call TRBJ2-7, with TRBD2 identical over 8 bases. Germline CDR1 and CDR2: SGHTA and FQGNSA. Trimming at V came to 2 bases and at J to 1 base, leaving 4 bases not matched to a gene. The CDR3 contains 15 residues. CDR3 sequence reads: CASSLTSGGSYEQYF. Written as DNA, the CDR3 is TGTGCCAGCAGCTTAACCTCGGGAGGGTCCTACGAGCAGTACTTC. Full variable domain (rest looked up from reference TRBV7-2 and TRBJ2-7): GAGVSQSPSNKVTEKGKDVELRCDPISGHTALYWYRQSLGQGLEFLIYFQGNSAPDKSGLPSDRFSAERTGGSVSTLTIQRTQQEDSAVYLCASSLTSGGSYEQYFGPGTRLTVT.

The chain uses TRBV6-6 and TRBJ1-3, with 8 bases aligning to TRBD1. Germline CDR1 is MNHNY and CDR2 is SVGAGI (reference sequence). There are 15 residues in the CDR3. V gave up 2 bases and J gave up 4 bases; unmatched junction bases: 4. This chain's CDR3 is CASSYDWTGGNTIYF. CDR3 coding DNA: TGTGCCAGCAGTTACGACTGGACAGGGGGAAACACCATATATTTT.

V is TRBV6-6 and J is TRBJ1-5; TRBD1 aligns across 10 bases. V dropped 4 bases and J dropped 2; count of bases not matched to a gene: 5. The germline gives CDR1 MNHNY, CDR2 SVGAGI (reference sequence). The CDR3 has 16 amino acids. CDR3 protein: CASSSTGGEGNQPQHF. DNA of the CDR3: TGTGCCAGCAGTTCGACAGGGGGCGAAGGCAATCAGCCCCAGCATTTT.

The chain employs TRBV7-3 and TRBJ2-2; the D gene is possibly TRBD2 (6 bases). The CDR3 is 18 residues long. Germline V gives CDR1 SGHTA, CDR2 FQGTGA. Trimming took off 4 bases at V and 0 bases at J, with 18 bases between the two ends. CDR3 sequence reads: CASSSLLGGAANTGELFF. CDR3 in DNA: TGTGCCAGCAGCTCTCTACTTGGAGGGGCCGCGAACACCGGGGAGCTGTTTTTT.

CDR3 sequence reads: CASSREGDHYEQYF. The CDR3 DNA follows: TGCGCCAGCAGCAGGGAAGGGGACCACTACGAGCAGTACTTC. The chain employs TRBV5-1 and TRBJ2-7; D possibly matches TRBD1 or TRBD2 (5 bases each). Germline V gene data show CDR1 as SGHRS and CDR2 as YFSETQ. V gave up 4 bases and J gave up 3 bases, with 14 bases separating them. This CDR3 is built from 14 residues.

CDR3 region: CARGTSGTLSSYNEQFF. Here the CDR3 DNA reads TGCGCCAGAGGGACTAGCGGGACATTAAGCTCCTACAATGAGCAGTTCTTC. The gene calls are TRBV23-1 and TRBJ2-1, with 13 bases aligning to TRBD2. TRBV23-1 is an open reading frame, and its role is uncertain. Trimming at V came to 9 bases and at J to 0 bases, leaving 8 bases not matched to a gene. The CDR3 covers 17 residues.

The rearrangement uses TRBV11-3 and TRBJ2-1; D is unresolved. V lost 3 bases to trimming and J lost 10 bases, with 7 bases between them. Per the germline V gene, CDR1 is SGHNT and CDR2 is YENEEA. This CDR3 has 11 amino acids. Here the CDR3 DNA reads TGTGCCAGCAGCTTGGGATGGGAGCAGTTCTTC. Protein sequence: CASSLGWEQFF. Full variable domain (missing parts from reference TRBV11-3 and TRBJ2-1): EAGVVQSPRYKIIEKKQPVAFWCNPISGHNTLYWYLQNLGQGPELLIRYENEEAVDDSQLPKDRFSAERLKGVDSTLKIQPAELGDSAVYLCASSLGWEQFFGPGTRLTVL.

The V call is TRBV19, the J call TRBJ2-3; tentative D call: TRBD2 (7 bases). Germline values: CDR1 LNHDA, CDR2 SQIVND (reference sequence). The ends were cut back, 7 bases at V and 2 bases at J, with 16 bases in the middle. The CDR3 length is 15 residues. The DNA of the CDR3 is TGTGCCAGTACCCCCAGGGGACTAAACACAGATACGCAGTATTTT. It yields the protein CASTPRGLNTDTQYF. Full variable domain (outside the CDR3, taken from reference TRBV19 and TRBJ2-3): DGGITQSPKYLFRKEGQNVTLSCEQNLNHDAMYWYRQDPGQGLRLIYYSQIVNDFQKGDIAEGYSVSREKKESFPLTVTSAQKNPTAFYLCASTPRGLNTDTQYFGPGTRLTVL.